This TCR beta chain was sequenced for a study of blood T cell repertoires in COVID-19 (dated by TCRdb to between 2020 and 2021). With regard to the full study: Samples covering the acute and convalescent phases of COVID-19 were provided by collaborators in the United States, Italy and Spain. The prospective study material was composed of cDNA or gDNA derived from T cells, B-cell-depleted T cells, or PBMCs. Deeply sampled blood TCRbeta repertoires from subjects exposed to, actively infected with, or recovered from COVID-19 were included in the dataset. Where available, HLA class I and class II types were taken from metadata supplied by the sample provider and were not determined by assay-based typing. A de-identified subject ID, COVID-19 status, age in years and sex were almost always included in the sample metadata. Samples were obtained from the ongoing ImmuneRACE study (first 160 participants) and from over a thousand subjects provided by 6 global collaborators. The repertoires were released in a freely available public database intended as a resource for research on the immune response to SARS-CoV-2.

On this clone: Its antigen remains unidentified. No base quality values were provided; no much bigger clone lies one nucleotide off.

Participants in the prospective study were enrolled through a virtual design, were aged roughly 18 to 100 years, and lived in 24 United States geographic areas. In the prospective study, participants were assigned to cohorts based on the clinical history participants reported in a screening survey and a study questionnaire. Recovered participants in ImmuneRACE Cohort 3 were defined as having two consecutive negative NP/OP PCR tests, clearance from a healthcare professional, or resolution of symptoms. Each participant in the prospective study had whole blood, serum and a nasopharyngeal or oropharyngeal swab collected by mobile phlebotomists. Over a roughly 2-month period, participants in the prospective study had the option of providing additional blood draws and questionnaires. Blood samples from the prospective study were shipped frozen or at room temperature prior to DNA extraction. The immunoSEQ Assay, a bias-controlled multiplex PCR, was used to amplify TCRbeta CDR3 regions from genomic DNA. Per the original workflow: The number of nucleated cells in each sample was estimated by amplification of reference gene primers within the assay. Sequence reads were collapsed and filtered to measure the absolute abundance of every unique TCRbeta CDR3 rearrangement. For each sample, productive Simpson clonality was calculated by taking the square root of Simpson's diversity index across productive rearrangements. The immuneACCESS repertoire file appears here via TCRdb, limited to in-frame rearrangements. These files lack a portion of the clones; in checked studies, under half of the deficit traces to unresolved V genes, and the cause of the others is not known. V and J calls and clone size come straight from that table; D and trimming were deduced from the DNA. The sample table holds roughly 360,000 clones, of which about 89% were seen once. The ten largest clonotypes hold 1.3% of the sample.

Paper-wide results and their limitations: The amount of clinical and demographic metadata varied by source and participant and was provided uncurated.

The source is a man aged 30 to 39 who had recovered from COVID-19. Input material: PBMCs or T cells enriched from blood (not recorded which).

In nucleotide form, the sequence is TGTGCCAGCAGCCAAGATCTTATGGACAGGGGTTCTTCACCCCTCCACTTT. This is translated as CASSQDLMDRGSSPLHF. The chain joins TRBV4-2 to TRBJ1-6, with TRBD1 matching 9 junction bases. CDR1 and CDR2, per the germline V gene, are LGHNA and YNFKEQ. For this chain, trimming is 0 bases at the V end and 9 bases at the J end, and the number of junction bases without a gene match is 9. The CDR3 contains 17 residues, cysteine and phenylalanine counted. Just the 51-base CDR3 DNA is kept, in frame starting at base 1.